This T cell receptor beta chain emerged from a study of radiotherapy plus CTLA-4 blockade in lung cancer. Overall study: Objective responses were observed in 15% to 20% of patients, and disease control was achieved by 31%. Study results and caveats: Reportedly, early blood T cell clone dynamics best predicted response, with interferon-beta. Expansion of tumor-derived TCR clones was observed in blood after radiotherapy plus ipilimumab.

Libraries were prepared by immunoSEQ multiplex PCR; TCRdb keeps only in-frame clonotypes and omits some of them. The repertoire has about 120,000 clones, around 89% of them found once; the top ten carry about 7%. In regard to this clone: As yet, its antigen is unknown.

The CDR3 is 13 amino acids. The germline V gene encodes CDR1 SGHRS and CDR2 YFSETQ. Trimming took 0 bases from V and 4 from J, leaving 8 bases between them. J is TRBJ2-7 and V is TRBV5-1; no definite D call. The clonotype was recovered from a human donor with non-small cell lung cancer that progressed on radiotherapy plus ipilimumab. The sample was peripheral blood, taken from a patient treated with radiotherapy plus ipilimumab. The CDR3 reads CASSLDFWYEQYF. CDR3 DNA sequence: TGCGCCAGCAGCTTGGATTTCTGGTACGAGCAGTACTTC. The variable domain in full, with the rest retrieved from reference TRBV5-1 and TRBJ2-7, is KAGVTQTPRYLIKTRGQQVTLSCSPISGHRSVSWYQQTPGQGLQFLFEYFSETQRNKGNFPGRFSGRQFSNSRSEMNVSTLELGDSALYLCASSLDFWYEQYFGPGTRLTVT.